The present entry profiles one TCR beta chain with its context. It has no known antigen specificity. No base-level quality is on record; no much larger clone is a single base apart. This record belongs to a study of T cell responses to AZD1222 COVID-19 vaccine (dated by TCRdb to the early 2020s). Background for the entire study: AZD1222 recipients whose second dose came at about 4 weeks and those whose second dose came at about 12 weeks were combined into one group, since spike-specific TCR depth and breadth did not differ between the two schedules. TCR sequencing was performed for over 230 trial participants, of whom about 200 were given two doses of AZD1222 and some 25 were given two doses of MenACWY control vaccine. Trial participants were enrolled by age into subgroups of 18-55, 56-69 and 70-plus years, and around 150, 28 and 57 TCR-sequenced participants, respectively, were included in these subgroups. Study-wide findings and limitations: Most participants were white British and females outnumbered males, and the authors suggested that clonal diversity may have been underestimated. After two AZD1222 doses, spike-specific TCR breadth and depth were significantly higher than at day 0 and than in MenACWY recipients. Because no samples from the day 14 peak response were available, repertoires could be characterized only after the peak T cell response. The 56-69-year group was small, and its depth increase did not reach significance, likely because of low power. Nearly half of unique spike-specific TCRs reportedly recognized epitopes outside regions mutated in the B.1.351 and B.1.1.7 variants. Only six or seven AZD1222 recipients were SARS-CoV-2 seropositive at baseline, limiting conclusions about previously exposed vaccinees. The whole spike protein was spanned by vaccine-associated CD4 TCRs, and dominant responses were seen in regions 160-218 and 743-854.

The CDR3 regions of human TCRbeta chains were analyzed by immunosequencing. Processing in the source paper ran as follows. TCRs in the repertoires were matched against a reference library of SARS-CoV-2-specific TCRs that had been generated with the MIRA antigen-specificity platform. Breadth was defined as the fraction of unique TCRs that were SARS-CoV-2-associated. Depth was defined as the fraction of total T cells that were SARS-CoV-2-associated. Using the MIRA data, each spike-specific TCR was mapped to the spike region that the TCR reacts to and placed in a CD4 or CD8 class. Log10-transformed breadth and depth values were compared by one-way ANOVA with Sidak's multiple comparisons tests. TCRdb re-hosts the immuneACCESS table, in-frame sequences only. Its copies lack some clones; in the studies checked, an unresolved V gene accounts for under half of them, and the cause for the rest is not known. The V and J calls and clone size come from that table; D and trimming were worked out from the DNA. Recorded for this sample are some 120,000 clones; about 87% of them occurred a single time. 10% to 15% of the sample comes from the top ten.

CDR1 is given as SEHNR and CDR2 as FQNEAQ, both from the germline V gene (reference sequence). The CDR3, cysteine through phenylalanine, is 13 amino acids long. Only CDR3 DNA remains: 39 bases, in frame from the first base. Trimming costs V 5 bases and J 9 bases, and their ends lie 11 bases apart. The time point label, as the study defines it: baseline before first vaccination. The vaccinee samples were drawn from two UK trials, COV001 and COV002, one of which was a single-blind randomized controlled phase 2/3 trial testing AZD1222 (ChAdOx1 nCoV-19) in healthy adults. For TCRbeta chain sequencing, PBMC samples were collected from trial participants at day 0 and at day 28 after the second dose.

The sample here was peripheral blood, taken on day 0 of AZD1222 vaccination. The source of this sequence is an adult in good health. The V gene is TRBV7-9 and the J gene is TRBJ1-6, with no reliable assignment of the D segment. CDR3 reads: CASSVDGSSPLHF. The nucleotide sequence is given as TGTGCCAGCAGCGTGGACGGATCTTCACCCCTCCACTTT.